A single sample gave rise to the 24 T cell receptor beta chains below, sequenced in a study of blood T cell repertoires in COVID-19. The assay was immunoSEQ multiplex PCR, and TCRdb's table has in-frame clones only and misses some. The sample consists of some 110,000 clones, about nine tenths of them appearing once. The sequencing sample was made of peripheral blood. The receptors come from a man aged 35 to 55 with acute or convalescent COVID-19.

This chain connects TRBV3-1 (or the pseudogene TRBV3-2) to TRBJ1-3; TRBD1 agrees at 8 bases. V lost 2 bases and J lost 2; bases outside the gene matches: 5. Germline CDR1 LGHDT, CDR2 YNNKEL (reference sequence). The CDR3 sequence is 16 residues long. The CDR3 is CASSQMAGGPGNTIYF. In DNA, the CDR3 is TGTGCCAGCAGCCAAATGGCAGGGGGCCCTGGAAACACCATATATTTT.

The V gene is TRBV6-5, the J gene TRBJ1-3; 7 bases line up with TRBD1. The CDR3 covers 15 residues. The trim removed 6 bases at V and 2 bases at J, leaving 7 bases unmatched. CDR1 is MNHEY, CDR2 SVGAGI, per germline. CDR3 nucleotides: TGTGCCAGCAGGCGGCAGGGGGGCACTGGAAACACCATATATTTT. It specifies CASRRQGGTGNTIYF.

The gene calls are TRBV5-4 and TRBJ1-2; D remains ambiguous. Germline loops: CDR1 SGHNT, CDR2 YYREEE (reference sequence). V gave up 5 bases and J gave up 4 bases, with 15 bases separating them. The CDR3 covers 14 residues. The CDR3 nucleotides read TGTGCCAGCAGGTATACCGGGAACTTCTATGGCTACACCTTC. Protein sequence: CASRYTGNFYGYTF. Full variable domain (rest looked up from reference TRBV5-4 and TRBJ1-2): ETGVTQSPTHLIKTRGQQVTLRCSSQSGHNTVSWYQQALGQGPQFIFQYYREEENGRGNFPPRFSGLQFPNYSSELNVNALELDDSALYLCASRYTGNFYGYTFGSGTRLTVV.

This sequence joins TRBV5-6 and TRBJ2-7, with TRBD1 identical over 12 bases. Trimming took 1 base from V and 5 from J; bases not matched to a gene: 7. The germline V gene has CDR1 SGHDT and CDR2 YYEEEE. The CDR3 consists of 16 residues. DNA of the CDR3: TGTGCCAGCAGCTTGACAACCGGGACAGGGGGCCACGAGCAGTACTTC. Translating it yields CASSLTTGTGGHEQYF.

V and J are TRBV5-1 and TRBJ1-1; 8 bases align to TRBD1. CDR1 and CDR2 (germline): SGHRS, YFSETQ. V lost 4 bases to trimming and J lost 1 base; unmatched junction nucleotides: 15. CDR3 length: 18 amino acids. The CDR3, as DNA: TGCGCCAGCAGCCCGACGCCGTTTCTACAGGGGGAGAACACTGAAGCTTTCTTT. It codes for CASSPTPFLQGENTEAFF.

CDR3 sequence reads: CAWAGTKAGNTIYF. The DNA of the CDR3 is TGTGCCTGGGCCGGGACAAAGGCTGGAAACACCATATATTTT. The gene calls are TRBV30 and TRBJ1-3; the D gene is possibly TRBD1 (6 bases). Germline CDR1 GTSNPN, CDR2 SVGIG (reference sequence). V lost 5 bases to trimming and J lost 2 bases, with 13 bases between them. The CDR3 contains 14 residues. Variable domain in full (rest from reference TRBV30 and TRBJ1-3): SQTIHQWPATLVQPVGSPLSLECTVEGTSNPNLYWYRQAAGRGLQLLFYSVGIGQISSEVPQNLSASRPQDRQFILSSKKLLLSDSGFYLCAWAGTKAGNTIYFGEGSWLTVV.

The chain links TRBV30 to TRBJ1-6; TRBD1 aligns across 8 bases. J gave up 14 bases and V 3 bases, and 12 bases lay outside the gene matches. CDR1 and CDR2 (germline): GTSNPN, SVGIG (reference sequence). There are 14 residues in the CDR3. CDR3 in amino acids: CAWRTGTGGGTLHF. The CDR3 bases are TGTGCCTGGAGAACCGGGACAGGAGGGGGGACCCTCCACTTT.

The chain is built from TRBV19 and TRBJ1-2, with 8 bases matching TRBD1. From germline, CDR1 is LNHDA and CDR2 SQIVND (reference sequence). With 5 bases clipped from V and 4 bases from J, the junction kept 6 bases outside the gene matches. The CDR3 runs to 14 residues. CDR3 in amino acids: CASSQDRDGYGYTF. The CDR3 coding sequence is TGTGCCAGTAGTCAGGACAGGGATGGCTATGGCTACACCTTC.

CDR3 bases: TGCGCCAGCAGCTCGCTAGCGGGAGGTGGTGGTGAGCAGTTCTTC. Translation gives CASSSLAGGGGEQFF. The chain combines TRBV5-1 with TRBJ2-1; the match to TRBD2 covers 11 bases. CDR3 length: 15 amino acids. CDR1 is SGHRS, CDR2 YFSETQ, per germline. V trimming: 3 bases; J trimming: 9 bases; junction bases outside the gene matches: 8. Full variable domain (remainder filled in from reference TRBV5-1 and TRBJ2-1): KAGVTQTPRYLIKTRGQQVTLSCSPISGHRSVSWYQQTPGQGLQFLFEYFSETQRNKGNFPGRFSGRQFSNSRSEMNVSTLELGDSALYLCASSSLAGGGGEQFFGPGTRLTVL.

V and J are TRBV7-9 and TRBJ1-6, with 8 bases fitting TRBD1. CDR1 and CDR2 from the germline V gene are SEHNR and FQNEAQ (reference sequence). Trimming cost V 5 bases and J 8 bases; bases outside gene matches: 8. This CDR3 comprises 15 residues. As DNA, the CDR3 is TGTGCCAGCAGCATCGGACAGGGATGGCATTCACCCCTCCACTTT. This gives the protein CASSIGQGWHSPLHF.

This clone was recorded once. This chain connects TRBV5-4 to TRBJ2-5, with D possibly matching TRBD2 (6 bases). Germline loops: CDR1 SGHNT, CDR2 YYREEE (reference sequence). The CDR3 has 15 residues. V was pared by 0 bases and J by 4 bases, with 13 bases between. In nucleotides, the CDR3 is TGTGCCAGCAGCTTGGAGGGTCCGCGGGGAGAGACCCAGTACTTC. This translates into CASSLEGPRGETQYF.

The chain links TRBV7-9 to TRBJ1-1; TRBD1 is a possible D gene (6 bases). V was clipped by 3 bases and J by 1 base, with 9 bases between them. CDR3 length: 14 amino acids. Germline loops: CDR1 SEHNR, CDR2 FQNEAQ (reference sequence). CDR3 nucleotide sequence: TGTGCCAGCAGCTTTCAGGGGAGGAACACTGAAGCTTTCTTT. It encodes CASSFQGRNTEAFF. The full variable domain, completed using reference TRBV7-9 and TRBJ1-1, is DTGVSQNPRHKITKRGQNVTFRCDPISEHNRLYWYRQTLGQGPEFLTYFQNEAQLEKSRLLSDRFSAERPKGSFSTLEIQRTEQGDSAMYLCASSFQGRNTEAFFGQGTRLTVV.

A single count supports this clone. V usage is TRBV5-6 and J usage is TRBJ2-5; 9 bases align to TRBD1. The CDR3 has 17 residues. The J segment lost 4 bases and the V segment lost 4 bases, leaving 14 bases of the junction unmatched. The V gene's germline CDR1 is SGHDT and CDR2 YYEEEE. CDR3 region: CASSPIPGQGSRETQYF. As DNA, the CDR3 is TGTGCCAGCAGCCCAATTCCGGGACAGGGATCAAGAGAGACCCAGTACTTC.

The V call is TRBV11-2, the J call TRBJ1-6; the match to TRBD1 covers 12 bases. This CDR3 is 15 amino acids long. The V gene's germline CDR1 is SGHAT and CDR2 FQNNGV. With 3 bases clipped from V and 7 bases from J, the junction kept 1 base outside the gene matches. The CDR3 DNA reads TGTGCCAGCAGCTTGGGACAGGGGGCGAATTCACCCCTCCACTTT. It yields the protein CASSLGQGANSPLHF.

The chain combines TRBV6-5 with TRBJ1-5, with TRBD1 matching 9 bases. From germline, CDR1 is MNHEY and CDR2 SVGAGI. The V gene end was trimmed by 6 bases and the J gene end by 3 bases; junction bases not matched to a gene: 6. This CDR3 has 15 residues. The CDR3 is CASSYRGLINQPQHF. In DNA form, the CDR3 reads TGTGCCAGCAGCTACAGGGGGCTTATCAATCAGCCCCAGCATTTT.

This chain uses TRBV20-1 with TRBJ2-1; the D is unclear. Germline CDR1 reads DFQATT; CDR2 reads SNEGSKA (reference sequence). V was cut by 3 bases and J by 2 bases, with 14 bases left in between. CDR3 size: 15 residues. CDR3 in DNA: TGCAGTGCTAGTAACCCACCTCCAGCCTACAATGAGCAGTTCTTC. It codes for CSASNPPPAYNEQFF.

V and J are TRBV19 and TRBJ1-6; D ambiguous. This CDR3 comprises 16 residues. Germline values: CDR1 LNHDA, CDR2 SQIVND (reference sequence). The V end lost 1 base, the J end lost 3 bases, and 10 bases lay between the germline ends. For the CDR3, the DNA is TGTGCCAGTAGTATAGGAGGAGAAATCTATAATTCACCCCTCCACTTT. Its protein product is CASSIGGEIYNSPLHF.

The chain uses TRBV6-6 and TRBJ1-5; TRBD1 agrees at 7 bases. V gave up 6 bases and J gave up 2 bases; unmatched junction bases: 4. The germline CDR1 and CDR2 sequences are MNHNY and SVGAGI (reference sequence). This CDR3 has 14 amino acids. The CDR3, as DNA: TGTGCCAGCAGAATTGGGACAGGCAATCAGCCCCAGCATTTT. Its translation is CASRIGTGNQPQHF.

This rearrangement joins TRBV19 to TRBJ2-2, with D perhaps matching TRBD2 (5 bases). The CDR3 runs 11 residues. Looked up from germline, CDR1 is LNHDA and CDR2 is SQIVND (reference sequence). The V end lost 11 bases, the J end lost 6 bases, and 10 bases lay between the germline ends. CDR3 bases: TGTGCCTCCGGGGTCTCCGGGGAGCTGTTTTTT. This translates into CASGVSGELFF.

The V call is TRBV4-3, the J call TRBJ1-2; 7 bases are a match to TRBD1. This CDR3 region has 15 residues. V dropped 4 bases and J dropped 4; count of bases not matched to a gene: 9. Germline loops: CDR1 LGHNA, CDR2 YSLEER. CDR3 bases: TGCGCCAGCAGCCGACATAGGACAGGACCCTATGGCTACACCTTC. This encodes CASSRHRTGPYGYTF.

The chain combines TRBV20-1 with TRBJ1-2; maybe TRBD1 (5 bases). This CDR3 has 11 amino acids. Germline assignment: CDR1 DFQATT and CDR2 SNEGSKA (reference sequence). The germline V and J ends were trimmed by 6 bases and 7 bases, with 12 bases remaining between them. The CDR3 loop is CSAPTVPGYTF. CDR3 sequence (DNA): TGCAGTGCCCCGACAGTCCCTGGCTACACCTTC.

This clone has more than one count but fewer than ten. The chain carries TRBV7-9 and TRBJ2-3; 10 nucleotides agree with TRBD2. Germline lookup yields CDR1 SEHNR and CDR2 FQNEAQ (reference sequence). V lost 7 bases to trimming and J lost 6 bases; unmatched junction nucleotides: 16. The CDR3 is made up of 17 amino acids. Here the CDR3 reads CASTTRRAGGPLDTQYF. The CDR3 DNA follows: TGTGCCAGCACAACGAGGAGAGCGGGGGGGCCTTTGGATACGCAGTATTTT.

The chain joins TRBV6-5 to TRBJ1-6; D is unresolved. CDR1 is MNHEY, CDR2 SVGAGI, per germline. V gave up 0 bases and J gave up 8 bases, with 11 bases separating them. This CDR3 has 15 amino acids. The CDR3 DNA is TGTGCCAGCAGTTACTCGGGAGGGCTGGATTCACCCCTCCACTTT. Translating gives CASSYSGGLDSPLHF.

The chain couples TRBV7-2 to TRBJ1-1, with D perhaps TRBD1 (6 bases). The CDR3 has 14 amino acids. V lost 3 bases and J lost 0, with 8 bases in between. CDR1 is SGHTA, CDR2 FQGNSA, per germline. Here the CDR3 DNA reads TGTGCCAGCAGCTTCGGGACAATGAACACTGAAGCTTTCTTT. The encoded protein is CASSFGTMNTEAFF.